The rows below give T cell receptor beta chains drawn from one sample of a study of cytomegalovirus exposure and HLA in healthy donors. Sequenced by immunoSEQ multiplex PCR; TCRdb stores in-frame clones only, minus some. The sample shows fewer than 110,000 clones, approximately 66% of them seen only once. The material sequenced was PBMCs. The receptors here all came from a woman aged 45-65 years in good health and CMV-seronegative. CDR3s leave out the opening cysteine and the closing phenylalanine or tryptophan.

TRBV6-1 ASSGGLYETQY
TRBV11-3 ASSLAAGGETQY
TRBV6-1 ASLPGQGLYEQY
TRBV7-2 ASRSDTYEQY
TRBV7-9 ASSPQEGTRGF
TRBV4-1 ASSRTGANNNQPQH
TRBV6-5 ASSVQGTYEQY
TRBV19 ASTPNYRGPNQPQH
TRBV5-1 ASSLVGRSTDTQY
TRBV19 ASSARGLANEKLF
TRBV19 ASRSTSGVTYEQY
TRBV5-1 ASSLVASGGAAQF
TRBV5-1 ASTISDSSYEQY
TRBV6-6 ASTNYGGGEQY
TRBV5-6 ASNPTGTSGTTQY
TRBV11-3 ASSFGTEAF
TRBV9 ASSVRGDLSSYEQY
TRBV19 ASSIEGQGNQPQH
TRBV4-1 ASSLGLAGPTDTQY
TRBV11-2 AAGGKETQY
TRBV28 ASSRTEYEQY
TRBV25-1 ASSVEGIDEQY
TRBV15 ATSRDRSGGRYEQF